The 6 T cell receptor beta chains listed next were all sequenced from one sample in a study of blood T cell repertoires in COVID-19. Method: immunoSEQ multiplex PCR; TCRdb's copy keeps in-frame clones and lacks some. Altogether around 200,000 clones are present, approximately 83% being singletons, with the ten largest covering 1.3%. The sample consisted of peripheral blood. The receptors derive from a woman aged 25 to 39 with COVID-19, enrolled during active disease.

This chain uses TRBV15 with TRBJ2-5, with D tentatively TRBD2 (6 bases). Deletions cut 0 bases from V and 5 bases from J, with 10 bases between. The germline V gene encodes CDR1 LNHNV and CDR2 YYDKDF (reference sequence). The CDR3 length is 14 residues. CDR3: CATSREGRRETQYF. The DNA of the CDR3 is TGTGCCACCAGCAGAGAGGGGAGGAGGGAGACCCAGTACTTC.

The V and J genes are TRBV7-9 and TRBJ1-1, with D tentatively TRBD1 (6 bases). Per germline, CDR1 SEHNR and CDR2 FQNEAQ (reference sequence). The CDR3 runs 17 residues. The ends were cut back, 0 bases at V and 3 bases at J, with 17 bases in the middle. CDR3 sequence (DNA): TGTGCCAGCAGCTTAGCGGGGCGGGGGCTTACGGACACTGAAGCTTTCTTT. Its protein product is CASSLAGRGLTDTEAFF.

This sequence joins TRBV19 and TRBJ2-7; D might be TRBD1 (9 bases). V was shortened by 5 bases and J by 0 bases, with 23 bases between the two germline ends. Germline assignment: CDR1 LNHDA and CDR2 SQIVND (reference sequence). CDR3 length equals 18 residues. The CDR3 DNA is TGTGCCAGTAGTCCCCGGGGACAGGGAACTAGCGGCTCCTACGAGCAGTACTTC. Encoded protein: CASSPRGQGTSGSYEQYF.

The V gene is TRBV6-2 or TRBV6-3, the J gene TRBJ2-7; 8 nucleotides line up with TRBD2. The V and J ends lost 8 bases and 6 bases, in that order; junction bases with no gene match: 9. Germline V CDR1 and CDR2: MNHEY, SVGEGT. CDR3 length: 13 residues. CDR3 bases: TGTGCCAGCCGTTCAGCGGGAGAGGGCGAGCAGTACTTC. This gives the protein CASRSAGEGEQYF.

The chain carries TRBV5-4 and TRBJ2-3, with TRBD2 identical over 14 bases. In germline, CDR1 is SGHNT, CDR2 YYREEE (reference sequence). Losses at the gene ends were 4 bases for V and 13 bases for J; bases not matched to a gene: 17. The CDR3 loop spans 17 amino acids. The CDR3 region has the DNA TGTGCCAGCAGCCCGGGAGCCCGACTAGCGGGAGGGCCGGGTGAGTATTTT. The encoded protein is CASSPGARLAGGPGEYF.

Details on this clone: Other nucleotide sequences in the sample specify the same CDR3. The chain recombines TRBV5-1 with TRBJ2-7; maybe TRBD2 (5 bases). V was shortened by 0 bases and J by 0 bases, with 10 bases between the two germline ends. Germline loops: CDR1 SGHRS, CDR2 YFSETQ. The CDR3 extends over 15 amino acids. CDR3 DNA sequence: TGCGCCAGCAGCTTGGCCGGTGGGAGCTCCTACGAGCAGTACTTC. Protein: CASSLAGGSSYEQYF.